A single sample gave rise to the 21 T cell receptor beta chains below, sequenced in a study of blood T cell repertoires in COVID-19. The table came from immunoSEQ multiplex PCR; TCRdb's copy has only in-frame clones and leaves some out. The table includes roughly 150,000 clones, 80% to 90% detected once. The specimen was peripheral blood. Every receptor here comes from a woman aged 50 to 65 with acute or convalescent COVID-19.

The chain is built from TRBV10-2 and TRBJ2-1; D may be TRBD2 (6 bases). This CDR3 contains 13 residues. With 6 bases removed from V and 0 bases from J, the gap between germline ends came to 6 bases. CDR1 WSHSY and CDR2 SAAADI come from the germline V gene. This CDR3 is CASSGSSYNEQFF. CDR3 nucleotides: TGCGCCAGCAGCGGGAGCTCCTACAATGAGCAGTTCTTC.

This chain joins TRBV18 and TRBJ1-2, with 7 bases matching TRBD1. V trimming: 3 bases; J trimming: 4 bases; junction bases outside the gene matches: 11. In germline, CDR1 is KGHSH, CDR2 LQKENI. The CDR3 extends over 16 amino acids. The DNA for the CDR3 is TGTGCCAGCTCACCGCCGGGACAGCCCTCGTTCTATGGCTACACCTTC. Translated: CASSPPGQPSFYGYTF.

The J gene is TRBJ2-1, the V gene TRBV3-1 (or the pseudogene TRBV3-2), with TRBD1 matching over 8 bases. Trimming cost V 4 bases and J 8 bases; bases outside gene matches: 10. Germline values: CDR1 LGHDT, CDR2 YNNKEL (reference sequence). The CDR3 length is 15 residues. The CDR3 protein is CASSPRTGQGDEQFF. The DNA for the CDR3 is TGTGCCAGCAGCCCCCGGACAGGACAGGGCGATGAGCAGTTCTTC.

A few counts support this clone. The chain employs TRBV4-3 and TRBJ1-1; D not resolved. With 4 bases removed from V and 3 bases from J, the gap between germline ends came to 12 bases. The germline V gene has CDR1 LGHNA and CDR2 YSLEER. The length of the CDR3 is 14 residues. CDR3 residues: CASSPSGGDTEAFF. CDR3 sequence (DNA): TGCGCCAGCAGCCCCAGCGGTGGAGACACTGAAGCTTTCTTT.

The genes are TRBV7-2 and TRBJ1-2; no definite D call. The CDR3 is 12 residues long. Per germline, CDR1 SGHTA and CDR2 FQGNSA. The V end lost 9 bases, the J end lost 0 bases, and 8 bases lay between the germline ends. The DNA for the CDR3 is TGTGCCAGTAACTCTGCTAACTATGGCTACACCTTC. Its translation: CASNSANYGYTF.

This clone was observed a handful of times. The chain is built from TRBV10-3 and TRBJ1-5, with D unresolved. CDR1 is ENHRY, CDR2 SYGVKD, per germline. The V end lost 8 bases, the J end lost 3 bases, and 8 bases lay between the germline ends. This CDR3 spans 12 amino acids. CDR3 sequence reads: CAIAGTNQPQHF. The DNA of the CDR3 is TGTGCCATCGCGGGTACCAATCAGCCCCAGCATTTT.

In this sample, this clone turned up a few times. The chain links TRBV7-6 to TRBJ2-7; 10 bases fit TRBD1. This CDR3 has 15 amino acids. CDR1 and CDR2 from the germline V gene are SGHVS and FNYEAQ. V dropped 2 bases and J dropped 2; count of bases not matched to a gene: 3. The CDR3 spells CASSLSGTGAYEQYF. The CDR3, as DNA: TGTGCCAGCAGCTTAAGTGGGACAGGGGCCTACGAGCAGTACTTC.

This chain uses TRBV19 with TRBJ2-1; 10 bases match TRBD2. CDR1 and CDR2 from the germline V gene are LNHDA and SQIVND (reference sequence). This CDR3 is built from 16 residues. The trim removed 3 bases at V and 10 bases at J, leaving 12 bases unmatched. This CDR3 reads CASSIRLVLAGKEQFF. In DNA form, the CDR3 reads TGTGCCAGTAGTATTAGACTGGTACTAGCGGGAAAGGAGCAGTTCTTC.

The chain recombines TRBV2 with TRBJ1-3; TRBD1 is a possible D gene (5 bases). Germline-derived CDR1 and CDR2 are SNHLY and FYNNEI. The CDR3 sequence is 16 residues long. With 2 bases removed from V and 3 bases from J, the gap between germline ends came to 14 bases. The CDR3 bases are TGTGCCAGCAGTGAATCACTGCCCCAGGGTGGAAACACCATATATTTT. Translating gives CASSESLPQGGNTIYF.

This clone was counted once. The gene calls are TRBV3-1 (or the pseudogene TRBV3-2) and TRBJ2-5; D is possibly TRBD2 (6 bases). Trimming cost V 1 base and J 5 bases, with 17 bases left between them. The CDR3 loop spans 16 amino acids. The germline gives CDR1 LGHDT, CDR2 YNNKEL (reference sequence). The CDR3 here is CASSQAGLPAPETQYF. CDR3 DNA: TGTGCCAGCAGCCAAGCGGGACTTCCCGCCCCGGAGACCCAGTACTTC.

The chain carries TRBV24-1 and TRBJ2-1; 7 bases align to TRBD2. J was trimmed by 15 bases and V by 3 bases; bases with no gene match: 10. This CDR3 has 13 amino acids. Germline loops: CDR1 KGHDR, CDR2 SFDVKD. The CDR3 spells CATSDPSVTSLFF. Here the CDR3 DNA reads TGTGCCACCAGTGATCCGTCGGTGACTAGCCTGTTCTTC.

This chain connects TRBV7-6 to TRBJ1-1; TRBD1 matches at 7 bases. This CDR3 contains 15 residues. Germline V lookup: CDR1 SGHVS, CDR2 FNYEAQ. V gave up 1 base and J gave up 5 bases; unmatched junction bases: 7. CDR3 residues: CASSLETGWRTEAFF. Here the CDR3 DNA reads TGTGCCAGCAGCTTAGAGACAGGGTGGAGAACTGAAGCTTTCTTT.

This clone was observed many times. This chain connects TRBV9 to TRBJ2-5, with TRBD1 matching 8 bases. V dropped 5 bases and J dropped 4; count of bases not matched to a gene: 7. The length of the CDR3 is 14 residues. Germline CDR1 is SGDLS and CDR2 is YYNGEE. The CDR3 loop is CASSIQGGGETQYF. As DNA, the CDR3 is TGTGCCAGCAGTATACAGGGGGGAGGAGAGACCCAGTACTTC.

The gene calls are TRBV4-2 and TRBJ1-4; D not resolved. Germline V gene data show CDR1 as LGHNA and CDR2 as YNFKEQ. This CDR3 comprises 16 residues. The germline V and J ends were trimmed by 1 base and 0 bases, with 9 bases remaining between them. CDR3 coding DNA: TGTGCCAGCAGCCAAGTCTCTCCTCCAACTAATGAAAAACTGTTTTTT. Encoded protein: CASSQVSPPTNEKLFF.

V usage is TRBV11-3 and J usage is TRBJ2-3; 8 bases align to TRBD2. V was clipped by 4 bases and J by 2 bases; unmatched bases: 5. Germline V gene data show CDR1 as SGHNT and CDR2 as YENEEA. The CDR3 contains 15 residues. This chain's CDR3 is CASSSTSAITDTQYF. In DNA, the CDR3 is TGTGCCAGCAGCTCGACTAGCGCCATCACAGATACGCAGTATTTT.

The rearrangement uses TRBV6-5 and TRBJ1-5, with TRBD1 as a possible D gene (5 bases). The CDR3 spans 14 residues. With 0 bases removed from V and 4 bases from J, the gap between germline ends came to 7 bases. The V gene's germline CDR1 is MNHEY and CDR2 SVGAGI. The CDR3 sequence: CASSYSRGNQPQHF. CDR3 coding DNA: TGTGCCAGCAGTTACTCGCGGGGGAATCAGCCCCAGCATTTT.

The V and J genes are TRBV5-1 and TRBJ2-3; perhaps TRBD1 as D (6 bases). Looked up from germline, CDR1 is SGHRS and CDR2 is YFSETQ. Deletions cut 4 bases from V and 10 bases from J, with 19 bases between. The CDR3 contains 14 residues. CDR3 loop: CASSKTGLDAPQYF. In nucleotides, the CDR3 is TGCGCCAGCAGCAAGACAGGCCTGGACGCACCGCAGTATTTT.

In this sample, this clone turned up once. The chain recombines TRBV24-1 with TRBJ2-1; D is undetermined. The germline CDR1 and CDR2 sequences are KGHDR and SFDVKD. V dropped 4 bases and J dropped 0 bases, with 21 bases sitting between them. This CDR3 comprises 19 residues. As DNA, the CDR3 is TGTGCCACCAGTGACCCAACTTATATAACTGAAAGCTCCTACAATGAGCAGTTCTTC. Its protein product is CATSDPTYITESSYNEQFF.

There are a few counts of this clone. The CDR3 nucleotides are TGTGCCAGCAGCTTGATTTGGGACAGGGGGGGAGAGACCCAGTACTTC. It specifies CASSLIWDRGGETQYF. The chain is built from TRBV5-6 and TRBJ2-5, with 11 bases matching TRBD1. CDR3 size: 16 residues. The J segment lost 4 bases and the V segment lost 1 base, leaving 6 bases of the junction unmatched. Germline V lookup: CDR1 SGHDT, CDR2 YYEEEE.

The J gene is TRBJ2-7, the V gene TRBV21-1; the D segment call TRBD1 is taken from the table without a DNA check. TRBV21-1 is marked as a pseudogene. The CDR3 totals 13 residues. This CDR3 is CASTPTGTYEQYF. The CDR3 bases are TGTGCCAGCACCCCGACAGGCACCTACGAGCAGTACTTC.

The chain recombines TRBV29-1 with TRBJ2-5; 7 bases map to TRBD2. The CDR3 spans 12 residues. Looked up from germline, CDR1 is SQVTM and CDR2 is ANQGSEA. With V trimmed by 1 base and J by 4 bases, 0 bases remained unmatched. In DNA form, the CDR3 reads TGCAGCGTTGAAGCGGGGGGAGAGACCCAGTACTTC. Residues: CSVEAGGETQYF.